One and the same sample provided the 5 T cell receptor beta chains below, sequenced in a study of blood T cell repertoires in COVID-19. TCRdb's copy holds only in-frame clones and misses some; the assay was immunoSEQ multiplex PCR. The table shows around 150,000 clones, with around nine tenths occurring only once. The sequenced sample consisted of peripheral blood. The source is a human donor in a cohort sampled during active COVID-19.

This chain uses TRBV3-1 (or the pseudogene TRBV3-2) with TRBJ2-2, with TRBD1 as a possible D gene (5 bases). The CDR3 contains 16 residues. V gave up 4 bases and J gave up 2 bases, with 14 bases separating them. Germline V gives CDR1 LGHDT, CDR2 YNNKEL (reference sequence). The CDR3 DNA reads TGTGCCAGCAGCCGTAGCTCAGGGCTAAACACCGGGGAGCTGTTTTTT. It specifies CASSRSSGLNTGELFF.

This clone turned up a few times. This rearrangement joins TRBV11-2 to TRBJ2-7; 10 nucleotides agree with TRBD2. V shed 4 bases, J shed 7 bases, and the junction held 13 bases outside the gene matches. Germline-derived CDR1 and CDR2 are SGHAT and FQNNGV. CDR3 length equals 16 residues. In DNA form, the CDR3 reads TGTGCCAGCAGCTCTTTCCCTAGCGGGGGAAGACGGGAGCAGTACTTC. Encoded protein: CASSSFPSGGRREQYF.

This clone was seen a single time. V gene TRBV10-3 combines with J gene TRBJ1-1; D might be TRBD1 (6 bases). This CDR3 has 18 amino acids. V was clipped by 6 bases and J by 0 bases, with 23 bases between them. Germline V CDR1 and CDR2: ENHRY, SYGVKD. The chain's CDR3 is CAIREDSAYRKMNTEAFF. In DNA, the CDR3 is TGTGCCATCAGGGAGGACAGTGCCTATCGAAAGATGAACACTGAAGCTTTCTTT.

The count of this clone is one. This sequence joins TRBV7-3 and TRBJ2-5; 9 bases map to TRBD2. This CDR3 is built from 16 residues. The V and J ends lost 2 bases and 5 bases, in that order; junction bases with no gene match: 9. Germline CDR1 and CDR2: SGHTA and FQGTGA. In nucleotides, the CDR3 is TGTGCCAGCAGCTTATGGCCTTCGCGGGAGGGTGAGACCCAGTACTTC. Residues: CASSLWPSREGETQYF.

CDR3 nucleotide sequence: TGTGCCAGCAGCTGGACACGGGACAACTCCTACGAGCAGTACTTC. Translating gives CASSWTRDNSYEQYF. The rearrangement uses TRBV13 and TRBJ2-7, with D possibly being TRBD1 (6 bases). V lost 4 bases and J lost 0, with 13 bases in between. This CDR3 has 15 amino acids. The V gene's germline CDR1 is PRHDT and CDR2 FYEKMQ (reference sequence). The full variable domain, its missing parts supplied by reference TRBV13 and TRBJ2-7, is AAGVIQSPRHLIKEKRETATLKCYPIPRHDTVYWYQQGPGQDPQFLISFYEKMQSDKGSIPDRFSAQQFSDYHSELNMSSLELGDSALYFCASSWTRDNSYEQYFGPGTRLTVT.